This T cell receptor (beta chain) derives from a study of T cell responses to AZD1222 COVID-19 vaccine. General study results and limits: Dominant CD4 TCR responses targeted spike regions 160-218 and 743-854. Females outnumbered males among donors, who were mostly white British; clonal diversity was possibly underestimated. Seropositivity was recorded at baseline in only 5 or 6 AZD1222 recipients. Rises in breadth and depth of Spike-specific TCRs came after two AZD1222 doses.

The count of this clone is one. Its antigen is as yet unknown. Profiled with immunoSEQ multiplex PCR; TCRdb holds only in-frame clones, not every one. This table holds 150,000 to 200,000 clones, around 87% found once. There are 18 residues in the CDR3. The ends lost 1 base at V and 6 bases at J; junction bases unmatched: 13. Germline V lookup: CDR1 SGHTA, CDR2 FQGNSA. Sequenced material: peripheral blood, taken 28 days after the second AZD1222 dose. This receptor was taken from an adult who received the AZD1222 COVID-19 vaccine. This chain links TRBV7-2 with TRBJ2-2; 8 bases line up with TRBD2. Here the CDR3 reads CASSLDSSRGAVSGELFF. The CDR3 DNA reads TGTGCCAGCAGCTTAGATTCTTCGCGGGGGGCCGTTTCCGGGGAGCTGTTTTTT.